Presented here are 7 T cell receptor beta chains from one specimen sequenced in a study of blood T cell repertoires in COVID-19. Some clones are missing from TCRdb's copy, which holds only in-frame ones; the method was immunoSEQ multiplex PCR. The table lists over 70,000 clones, about 89% of them singletons, with 2% to 3% in the top ten. Sequencing was performed on peripheral blood. Receptors were obtained from a man aged 50-59 years with COVID-19, enrolled during active disease.

CDR3 sequence (DNA): TGTGCCAGCAGCGGGACTAGCTACTCCTACGAGCAGTACTTC. Residues: CASSGTSYSYEQYF. This rearrangement joins TRBV7-9 to TRBJ2-7, with 9 bases lining up with TRBD2. Trimming removed 5 bases from V and 0 bases from J; junction bases left unmatched: 2. CDR3 size: 14 residues. Germline loops: CDR1 SEHNR, CDR2 FQNEAQ (reference sequence).

This clone was detected once. This rearrangement joins TRBV7-9 to TRBJ2-1; 7 bases fit TRBD2. The V gene's germline CDR1 is SEHNR and CDR2 FQNEAQ (reference sequence). The ends lost 5 bases at V and 8 bases at J; junction bases unmatched: 9. The CDR3 is made up of 14 amino acids. CDR3 in DNA: TGTGCCAGCAGCCGCGACGGGGGGTTCGATGAGCAGTTCTTC. Translation: CASSRDGGFDEQFF.

J is TRBJ1-1 and V is TRBV11-2, with a possible D match to TRBD1 (5 bases). The CDR3 totals 13 residues. The germline gives CDR1 SGHAT, CDR2 FQNNGV. Trimming removed 4 bases at V and 1 base at J, with 7 bases between. The CDR3 loop reads CASSYGGNTEAFF. As DNA, the CDR3 is TGTGCCAGCAGCTACGGGGGGAACACTGAAGCTTTCTTT.

V gene TRBV19 combines with J gene TRBJ2-2, with 9 bases fitting TRBD2. The CDR3 consists of 15 residues. From germline, CDR1 is LNHDA and CDR2 SQIVND (reference sequence). V was clipped by 4 bases and J by 6 bases; unmatched bases: 6. CDR3 residues: CASSSTAGGPGELFF. In nucleotides, the CDR3 is TGTGCCAGTAGTAGTACAGCGGGAGGCCCCGGGGAGCTGTTTTTT.

The rearrangement links TRBV6-5 to TRBJ1-1; TRBD1 aligns across 8 bases. The CDR3 loop spans 15 amino acids. The germline V gene has CDR1 MNHEY and CDR2 SVGAGI. The V segment lost 7 bases and the J segment 0 bases; nucleotides outside the gene matches: 7. The CDR3 DNA reads as TGTGCCAGCACCTGGACAGGGCCTATGAACACTGAAGCTTTCTTT. Amino acid sequence: CASTWTGPMNTEAFF.

This clone was found a few times. This chain uses TRBV19 with TRBJ2-2, with 9 bases identical to TRBD2. Germline-derived CDR1 and CDR2 are LNHDA and SQIVND (reference sequence). The CDR3 sequence is 16 residues long. Germline trimming cut 5 bases from V and 4 bases from J; bases unmatched to any gene: 8. CDR3 nucleotide sequence: TGTGCCAGTAGTCTCTTAGCGGGAGTTGCCACCGGGGAGCTGTTTTTT. Protein sequence: CASSLLAGVATGELFF.

The chain has TRBV5-1 and TRBJ2-5; maybe TRBD1 (9 bases). The CDR3 sequence is 16 residues long. Per the germline V gene, CDR1 is SGHRS and CDR2 is YFSETQ. V was trimmed by 2 bases and J by 2 bases, leaving 16 bases between them. The CDR3 nucleotides read TGCGCCAGCAGCTTCGCGGGGGGACAGGGACAAGAGACCCAGTACTTC. Encoded protein: CASSFAGGQGQETQYF.